Following are 10 T cell receptor beta chains from one sample sequenced in a study of graft-versus-host responses after intestinal transplantation. Method: immunoSEQ multiplex PCR; TCRdb's copy keeps in-frame clones and lacks some. The sample lists about 47,000 clones; about 93% were seen once. Sequencing used PBMCs, obtained 786 days after a first intestinal transplant, on the day of a second. The origin of the receptors is a human patient who received an intestinal transplant, so some T cells may come from the graft donor.

The gene calls are TRBV9 and TRBJ2-5; possibly TRBD1 or TRBD2 for D (6 bases each). Trimming removed 3 bases at V and 4 bases at J, with 22 bases between. There are 17 residues in the CDR3. CDR1 is SGDLS and CDR2 is YYNGEE in the germline V gene. The chain's CDR3 is CASSAGVSQGGRETQYF. CDR3 nucleotides: TGTGCCAGCAGCGCAGGAGTTTCACAGGGAGGCCGAGAGACCCAGTACTTC.

This chain links TRBV13 with TRBJ2-1; the D is unclear. This CDR3 is 16 amino acids long. Germline CDR1 and CDR2: PRHDT and FYEKMQ (reference sequence). With 5 bases removed from V and 0 bases from J, the gap between germline ends came to 14 bases. The CDR3: CASSMVAGSSYNEQFF. CDR3 nucleotide sequence: TGTGCCAGCAGCATGGTAGCCGGAAGCTCCTACAATGAGCAGTTCTTC.

This clone was seen more than once but under ten times. J is TRBJ2-1 and V is TRBV19, with D hard to call. The CDR3 runs to 12 residues. Germline V gene data show CDR1 as LNHDA and CDR2 as SQIVND (reference sequence). Trimming took off 0 bases at V and 9 bases at J, with 6 bases between the two ends. The CDR3 reads CASSIDSSEQFF. As DNA, the CDR3 is TGTGCCAGTAGTATAGATAGTAGTGAGCAGTTCTTC. The full variable domain, its missing parts supplied by reference TRBV19 and TRBJ2-1, is DGGITQSPKYLFRKEGQNVTLSCEQNLNHDAMYWYRQDPGQGLRLIYYSQIVNDFQKGDIAEGYSVSREKKESFPLTVTSAQKNPTAFYLCASSIDSSEQFFGPGTRLTVL.

CDR3 bases: TGTGCCAGCAGCTTGCCCCGGAATTATGGCTACACCTTC. Translating it yields CASSLPRNYGYTF. J is TRBJ1-2 and V is TRBV5-4, with D unclear. The germline gives CDR1 SGHNT, CDR2 YYREEE (reference sequence). Trimming cost V 1 base and J 5 bases, with 9 bases left between them. The CDR3 runs 13 residues.

The J gene is TRBJ2-7, the V gene TRBV14, with D unclear. The CDR3 is 13 residues long. V lost 1 base, J lost 3 bases, and 7 bases lay in between. Germline CDR1 and CDR2: SGHDN and FVKESK. This CDR3 reads CASSQAWSYEQYF. In DNA, the CDR3 is TGTGCCAGCAGCCAAGCCTGGAGCTACGAGCAGTACTTC.

The chain combines TRBV6-5 with TRBJ2-7; 7 positions agree with TRBD1. Looked up from germline, CDR1 is MNHEY and CDR2 is SVGAGI. Unmatched junction bases numbered 3, after V lost 3 bases and J lost 4 bases. This CDR3 spans 13 amino acids. The CDR3 loop reads CASSYSRGYEQYF. As DNA, the CDR3 is TGTGCCAGCAGTTATAGCAGGGGGTACGAGCAGTACTTC.

V and J are TRBV27 and TRBJ1-3; D is unresolved. Trimming removed 2 bases at V and 0 bases at J, with 14 bases between. The CDR3 totals 17 residues. Germline CDR1 reads MNHEY; CDR2 reads SMNVEV (reference sequence). CDR3 amino acids: CASSLMTNPFSGNTIYF. CDR3 nucleotide sequence: TGTGCCAGCAGTTTAATGACAAACCCCTTCTCTGGAAACACCATATATTTT.

The V gene is TRBV20-1, the J gene TRBJ1-1; possible D gene TRBD1, 5 bases. V was clipped by 5 bases and J by 2 bases, with 6 bases between them. The germline V gene has CDR1 DFQATT and CDR2 SNEGSKA (reference sequence). The CDR3 has 11 amino acids. Written as DNA, the CDR3 is TGCAGTGCTGGGGCCAACACTGAAGCTTTCTTT. This sequence encodes CSAGANTEAFF.

The rearrangement joins TRBV30 to TRBJ2-7; the D is unclear. Germline CDR1 and CDR2: GTSNPN and SVGIG (reference sequence). V gave up 0 bases and J gave up 3 bases, with 12 bases separating them. The CDR3 is made up of 14 amino acids. CDR3 sequence reads: CAWSVIGFGYEQYF. The CDR3 region has the DNA TGTGCCTGGAGTGTAATAGGGTTTGGCTACGAGCAGTACTTC.

The chain combines TRBV28 with TRBJ2-7, with D perhaps matching TRBD2 (5 bases). CDR3 length equals 13 residues. Germline CDR1 MDHEN, CDR2 SYDVKM. V was pared by 2 bases and J by 3 bases, with 8 bases between. In DNA, the CDR3 is TGTGCCAGCAGTTTAACGGGAATCTACGAGCAGTACTTC. It encodes CASSLTGIYEQYF. The complete variable domain, with remaining parts taken from reference TRBV28 and TRBJ2-7, reads DVKVTQSSRYLVKRTGEKVFLECVQDMDHENMFWYRQDPGLGLRLIYFSYDVKMKEKGDIPEGYSVSREKKERFSLILESASTNQTSMYLCASSLTGIYEQYFGPGTRLTVT.